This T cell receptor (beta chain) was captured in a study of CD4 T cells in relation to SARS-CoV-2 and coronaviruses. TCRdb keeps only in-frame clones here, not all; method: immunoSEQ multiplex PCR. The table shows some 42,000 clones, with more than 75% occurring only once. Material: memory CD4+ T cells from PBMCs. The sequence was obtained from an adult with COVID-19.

The CDR3 coding sequence is TGTGCCAGCAACCCAGTGGGGAGGGAGAGTATTGCCAACTATGGCTACACCTTC. It yields the protein CASNPVGRESIANYGYTF. V usage is TRBV2 and J usage is TRBJ1-2; D remains ambiguous. Germline CDR1 and CDR2: SNHLY and FYNNEI. The V end was cut by 7 bases, the J end by 2 bases, with 26 bases between. The CDR3 extends over 18 amino acids.